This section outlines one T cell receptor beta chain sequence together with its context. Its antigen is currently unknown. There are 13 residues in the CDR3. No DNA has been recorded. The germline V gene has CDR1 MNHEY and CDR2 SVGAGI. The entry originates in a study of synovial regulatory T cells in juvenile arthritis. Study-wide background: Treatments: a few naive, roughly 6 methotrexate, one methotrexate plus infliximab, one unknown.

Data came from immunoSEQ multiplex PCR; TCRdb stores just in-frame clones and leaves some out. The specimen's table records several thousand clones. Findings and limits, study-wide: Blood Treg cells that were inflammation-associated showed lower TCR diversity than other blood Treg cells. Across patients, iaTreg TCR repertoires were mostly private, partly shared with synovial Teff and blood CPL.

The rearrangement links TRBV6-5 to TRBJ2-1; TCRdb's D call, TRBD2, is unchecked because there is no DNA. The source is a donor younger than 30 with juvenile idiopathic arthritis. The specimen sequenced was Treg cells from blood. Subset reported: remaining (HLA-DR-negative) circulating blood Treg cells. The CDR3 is CATKRGSYNEQFF.